This is a list of T cell receptor beta chains from one sample in a study of control samples from healthy donors and cancer patients. The assay was immunoSEQ multiplex PCR, and TCRdb's table has in-frame clones only and misses some. The table records about 44,000 clones, 70% of them present only once. Sequenced material: formalin-fixed, paraffin-embedded tissue. These receptors were obtained from a male donor with melanoma. Both conserved end residues are part of each CDR3. Each record gives: D gene, clone size, J gene, V gene, CDR3 DNA, CDR3 protein. A D gene is named only where the DNA matches it firmly. Some rows mark clone size as missing; the rest say once, few, many or name a class of expanded clone.

NA,NA,TRBJ2-7,TRBV7-6,TGTGCCAGCAGCTTATCCCCGGGGTCAAACACCCCGGGGCACGAGCAGTACTTC,CASSLSPGSNTPGHEQYF
TRBD1,NA,TRBJ1-6,TRBV6-2/TRBV6-3,TGTGCCAGCAGTTACTCAACAGGGGTAGTTCATTCACCCCTCCACTTT,CASSYSTGVVHSPLHF
NA,NA,TRBJ1-5,TRBV6-6,TGTGCCAGCAGTCCGTTTGGGGGATTTAATCAGCCCCAGCATTTT,CASSPFGGFNQPQHF
NA,once,TRBJ2-7,TRBV11-2,TGTGCCAGCAGCCCCACTGGCGGAACCTACGAGCAGTACTTC,CASSPTGGTYEQYF
TRBD1,NA,TRBJ1-4,TRBV18,TGTGCCAGCTCACCCTCGGACAGGGGGAGTGAAAAACTGTTTTTT,CASSPSDRGSEKLFF
NA,NA,TRBJ1-4,TRBV15,TGTGCCACCAGCTCCCCGGGGGGAAAGATGTTTTTT,CATSSPGGKMFF
TRBD2,NA,TRBJ2-7,TRBV6-4,TGTGCCAGCAGTGACCAGACTAGCGGGGAATCCTACGAGCAGTACTTC,CASSDQTSGESYEQYF
TRBD1,NA,TRBJ2-7,TRBV11-2,TGTGCCAGCAGCCTGCGAATGGGACAGCTGCCTGGCGAGCAGTACTTC,CASSLRMGQLPGEQYF
NA,NA,TRBJ1-2,TRBV7-9,TGTGCCAGCAGCAAGGACGGGGGCCTGGGAGGCTACACCTTC,CASSKDGGLGGYTF
NA,NA,TRBJ1-2,TRBV29-1,TGCAGCGTTGAAGCCCAGGGGTTGGGCTATGGCTACACCTTC,CSVEAQGLGYGYTF
TRBD2,NA,TRBJ2-5,TRBV5-5,TGTGCCAGCAGCCGGGGTCTCGGGGCGGGAGTCGTGGCTGTCGAGACCCAGTACTTC,CASSRGLGAGVVAVETQYF
NA,few,TRBJ2-2,TRBV7-9,TGTGCCAGCAGCTTAACGCGGCCCGGGGAGCTGTTTTTT,CASSLTRPGELFF
NA,NA,TRBJ2-1,TRBV6-4,TGTGCCAGCGCCCTCCTGGCGGGTCAATACAATGAGCAGTTCTTC,CASALLAGQYNEQFF
NA,NA,TRBJ2-1,TRBV11-2,TGTGCCAGCAGCTTAGTAAGGCGGGGTCTATACAATGAGCAGTTCTTC,CASSLVRRGLYNEQFF
NA,NA,TRBJ1-6,TRBV14,TGTGCCAGCTCCTATCAGAGGGAATCACCCCTCCACTTT,CASSYQRESPLHF
NA,NA,TRBJ2-7,TRBV15,TGTGCCACCAGCAGAGATAGGGGCTACGAGCAGTACTTC,CATSRDRGYEQYF
NA,NA,TRBJ2-1,TRBV27,TGTGCCAGCGCCCGGGAGAACCACAATGAGCAGTTCTTC,CASARENHNEQFF
TRBD1,NA,TRBJ1-4,TRBV6-5,TGTGCCAGCAGTTACACTACAGGGGTGGAAAAACTGTTTTTT,CASSYTTGVEKLFF
NA,NA,TRBJ1-5,TRBV6-6,TGTGCCAGCAGTTCCACCGGGCACAATCAGCCCCAGCATTTT,CASSSTGHNQPQHF
NA,NA,TRBJ2-5,TRBV3-1/TRBV3-2,TGTGCCAGCAGCCAAGAACGTCGCGGGTCCCAGTACTTC,CASSQERRGSQYF
NA,NA,TRBJ1-6,TRBV6-5,TGTGCCAGCAGTTCGGCGGCTTATTCACCCCTCCACTTT,CASSSAAYSPLHF
TRBD1,few,TRBJ2-7,TRBV6-5,TGTGCCAGCAGAGTGGGACAGGGTGTTGCCTACGAGCAGTACTTC,CASRVGQGVAYEQYF
NA,many,TRBJ2-1,TRBV12-3/TRBV12-4,TGTGCCAGCAGCATCTACAATGAGCAGTTCTTC,CASSIYNEQFF
TRBD1,NA,TRBJ1-2,TRBV30,TGTGCCTGGAGTGTGGGACAGGGGGGAGGCTACACCTTC,CAWSVGQGGGYTF
NA,many,TRBJ1-5,TRBV6-6,TGTGCCAGCAGTGCTAGTAGCAATCAGCCCCAGCATTTT,CASSASSNQPQHF
TRBD1,NA,TRBJ2-2,TRBV10-2,TGCGCCAGCGGGGACAGTCGAGCCGGGGAGCTGTTTTTT,CASGDSRAGELFF
NA,NA,TRBJ1-6,TRBV9,TGTGCCAGCAGCGGACAGACCGGAGTTAATTCACCCCTCCACTTT,CASSGQTGVNSPLHF
NA,NA,TRBJ1-2,TRBV30,TGTGCCTGGAGAGTCACAGGGTACTATGGCTACACCTTC,CAWRVTGYYGYTF
TRBD1,NA,TRBJ1-2,TRBV9,TGTGCCAGCAGCACCAGACAGGGGGCTAACTATGGCTACACCTTC,CASSTRQGANYGYTF
NA,NA,TRBJ1-2,TRBV6-4,TGTGCCAGCAGTGCCAACGCGGCAGGGGAACGCGGCTACACCTTC,CASSANAAGERGYTF
NA,NA,TRBJ2-1,TRBV12-3/TRBV12-4,TGTGCCAGCACCGCCGTCTACAATGAGCAGTTCTTC,CASTAVYNEQFF
NA,NA,TRBJ1-2,TRBV4-2,TGTGCCAGCAGCCAGTCGTTGGCGGCGGGGTTAGGCTACACCTTC,CASSQSLAAGLGYTF
TRBD1,NA,TRBJ2-1,TRBV5-1,TGCGCCAGCAGCGACCCCGGGACAGGGATCGATGAGCAGTTCTTC,CASSDPGTGIDEQFF
NA,once,TRBJ2-1,TRBV18,TGTGCCAGCTCACCGGGCGAGGGGCAGTTCTTC,CASSPGEGQFF
NA,NA,TRBJ2-3,TRBV28,TGTGCCAGCAGTTTTGACCCTAGGGGTAGCACAGATACGCAGTATTTT,CASSFDPRGSTDTQYF
NA,NA,TRBJ2-3,TRBV9,TGTGCCAGCAGCGTAGAGGAGGGACGCACAGATACGCAGTATTTT,CASSVEEGRTDTQYF
NA,NA,TRBJ1-1,TRBV3-1/TRBV3-2,TGTGCCAGCAGCCAAGTACAGGGAGACACTGAAGCTTTCTTT,CASSQVQGDTEAFF
NA,few,TRBJ2-5,TRBV24-1,TGTGCCACCCGTGGGGGCGGGGAGACCCAGTACTTC,CATRGGGETQYF
NA,NA,TRBJ2-7,TRBV2,TGTGCCAGCAGTGGGGACCAACCTAATTACGAGCAGTACTTC,CASSGDQPNYEQYF
NA,NA,TRBJ2-7,TRBV14,TGTGCCAGCAGCCAAGTAGGGACGGCCACCTACGAGCAGTACTTC,CASSQVGTATYEQYF
NA,NA,TRBJ1-5,TRBV7-6,TGTGCCAGCAGCTCCGCCCCTCAGAACGGGGAGTCTTATGGCAATCAGCCCCAGCATTTT,CASSSAPQNGESYGNQPQHF
NA,NA,TRBJ2-3,TRBV29-1,TGCAGCGTTGAGGATGGTAGGGGCGGAAGCACAGATACGCAGTATTTT,CSVEDGRGGSTDTQYF
NA,once,TRBJ1-5,TRBV15,TGTGCCACCAGCAGAGATAGCAGGGCTGGTCAGCCCCAGCATTTT,CATSRDSRAGQPQHF
NA,few,TRBJ1-5,TRBV7-2,TGTGCCAGCAGCTTAGGTGGGGGAGGAGGCAATCAGCCCCAGCATTTT,CASSLGGGGGNQPQHF
NA,NA,TRBJ1-6,TRBV21-1,TGTGCCAGCAGCAAAACGGGGAAACGGGGTTTT,CASSKTGKRGF
TRBD2,once,TRBJ2-7,TRBV9,TGTGCCAGCAGCCCCGCCGGGAGGGCCTATTACGAGCAGTACTTC,CASSPAGRAYYEQYF
NA,NA,TRBJ2-7,TRBV5-4,TGTGCCAGCAGCTTACGGCAGGGCGCCTACGAGCAGTACTTC,CASSLRQGAYEQYF
TRBD2,NA,TRBJ2-7,TRBV7-9,TGTGCCAGCAGCTTGGGGGGGATTTACGAGCAGTACTTC,CASSLGGIYEQYF